This entry describes one T cell receptor beta chain. Its antigen is not yet known. The input lacks base qualities; no much larger clone sits a single base away. This entry comes from a study of T cell responses to AZD1222 COVID-19 vaccine (dated by TCRdb to the early 2020s). General notes on the study: A total of 233 trial participants underwent TCR sequencing, of whom 200 to 220 had received two doses of AZD1222 and some 25 had received two doses of the MenACWY control vaccine. Trial participants were enrolled by age into 18-55, 56-69 and 70-plus year subgroups, with roughly 160, 29 and 62 TCR-sequenced participants respectively.

What the study reported, not specific to this receptor: After two AZD1222 doses, spike-specific TCR breadth and depth were significantly higher than at day 0 and than in MenACWY recipients. Reportedly, almost half of the unique spike-specific TCRs recognized epitopes lying outside the regions that are mutated in the B.1.351 and B.1.1.7 variants. No day 14 peak-response samples were available, so repertoires were characterized only after the peak T cell response. Only five to seven AZD1222 recipients were SARS-CoV-2 seropositive at baseline, limiting conclusions about previously exposed vaccinees. Vaccine-associated CD4 TCRs spanned the whole spike protein, with dominant responses in regions 160-218 and 743-854. Most participants were white British and females outnumbered males, and the authors suggested that clonal diversity may have been underestimated. The 56-69-year group was small, and its depth increase did not reach significance, likely because of low power.

V was cut back by 5 bases and J by 0 bases, leaving a gap of 17 bases between them. The CDR3 runs 17 amino acids, cysteine and phenylalanine included. The entry retains the CDR3 DNA only, 51 bases that are in frame from base 1. CDR1 and CDR2 (SEHNR, FQNEAQ) derive from the germline V gene (reference sequence). The time point label on this specimen signifies: about 28 days (+/-7) after the second vaccine dose. AZD1222 recipients given second doses at about 4 weeks or at about 12 weeks were pooled, since spike-specific TCR depth and breadth were not found to differ between the two schedules. The vaccinee samples were drawn from two UK trials, COV001 and COV002, one of which was a single-blind randomized controlled phase 2/3 trial testing AZD1222 (ChAdOx1 nCoV-19) in healthy adults. Trial participant PBMC samples were collected at day 0 and day 28 after the second dose for TCRbeta chain sequencing.

The CDR3 regions of human TCRbeta chains were subjected to immunosequencing. The study's own analysis went as follows. Repertoire TCRs were matched against a reference library of SARS-CoV-2-specific TCRs generated with the MIRA antigen-specificity platform. Breadth meant the fraction of unique TCRs that were SARS-CoV-2-associated, whereas depth meant the fraction of total T cells that were SARS-CoV-2-associated. Each spike-specific TCR was assigned to its reactive spike region and to a CD4 or CD8 class using the MIRA data. Log10-transformed breadth and depth values were compared by one-way ANOVA with Sidak's multiple comparisons tests. The immuneACCESS repertoire file appears here via TCRdb, limited to in-frame rearrangements. These files lack a portion of the clones; in checked studies, under half of the deficit traces to unresolved V genes, and the cause of the others is not known. V, J and clone size derive from that table, while D and trimming were established from the DNA sequence. The sample table records about 170,000 clones; around nine tenths of these occur just once. The ten largest clones take up less than 1.3% of the sample.

Sequencing was performed on peripheral blood, taken 28 days after the second AZD1222 dose. The rearrangement combines TRBV7-9 with TRBJ2-1; too little of a D gene remains to name it. The receptor was derived from an adult who received the AZD1222 COVID-19 vaccine. The CDR3 amino acid sequence is: CASSPPPRSVSYNEQFF. The DNA sequence is as follows: TGTGCCAGCAGCCCGCCGCCCCGTTCTGTCTCCTACAATGAGCAGTTCTTC.